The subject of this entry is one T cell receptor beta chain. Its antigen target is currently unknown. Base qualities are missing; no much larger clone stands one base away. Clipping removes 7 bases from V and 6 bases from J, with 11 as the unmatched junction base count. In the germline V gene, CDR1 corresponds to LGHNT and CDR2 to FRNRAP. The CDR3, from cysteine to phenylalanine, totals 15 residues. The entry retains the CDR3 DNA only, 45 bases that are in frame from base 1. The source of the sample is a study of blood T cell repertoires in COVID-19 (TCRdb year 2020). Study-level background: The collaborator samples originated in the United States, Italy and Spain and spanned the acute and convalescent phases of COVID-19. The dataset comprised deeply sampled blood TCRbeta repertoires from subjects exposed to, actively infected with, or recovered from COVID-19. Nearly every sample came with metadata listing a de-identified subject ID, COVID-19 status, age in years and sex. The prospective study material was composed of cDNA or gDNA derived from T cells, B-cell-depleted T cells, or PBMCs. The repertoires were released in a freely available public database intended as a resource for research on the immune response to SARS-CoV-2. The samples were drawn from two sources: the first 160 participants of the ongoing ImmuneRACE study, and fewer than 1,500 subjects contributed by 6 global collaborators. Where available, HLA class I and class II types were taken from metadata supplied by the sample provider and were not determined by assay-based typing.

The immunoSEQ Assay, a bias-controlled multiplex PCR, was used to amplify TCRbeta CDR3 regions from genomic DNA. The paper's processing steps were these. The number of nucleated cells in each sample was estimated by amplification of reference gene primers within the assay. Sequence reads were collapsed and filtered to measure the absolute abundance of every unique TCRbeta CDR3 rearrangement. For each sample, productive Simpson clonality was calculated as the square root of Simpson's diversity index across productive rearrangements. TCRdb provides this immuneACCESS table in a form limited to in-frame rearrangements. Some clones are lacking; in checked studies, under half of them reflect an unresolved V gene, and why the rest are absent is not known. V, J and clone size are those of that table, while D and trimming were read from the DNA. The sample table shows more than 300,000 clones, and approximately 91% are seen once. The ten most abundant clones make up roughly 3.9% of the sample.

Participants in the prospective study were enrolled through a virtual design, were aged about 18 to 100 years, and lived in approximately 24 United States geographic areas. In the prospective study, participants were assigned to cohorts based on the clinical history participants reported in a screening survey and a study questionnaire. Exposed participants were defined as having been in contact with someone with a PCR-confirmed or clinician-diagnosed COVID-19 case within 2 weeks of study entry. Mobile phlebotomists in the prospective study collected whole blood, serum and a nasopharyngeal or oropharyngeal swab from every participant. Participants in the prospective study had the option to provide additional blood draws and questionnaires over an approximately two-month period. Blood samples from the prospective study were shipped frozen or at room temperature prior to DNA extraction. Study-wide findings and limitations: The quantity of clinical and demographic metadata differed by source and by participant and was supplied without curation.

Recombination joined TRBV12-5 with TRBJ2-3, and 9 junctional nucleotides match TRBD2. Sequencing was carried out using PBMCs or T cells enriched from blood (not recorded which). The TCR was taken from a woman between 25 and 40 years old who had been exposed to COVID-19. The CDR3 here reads CASAWEAGGSDTQYF. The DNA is TGTGCTAGTGCCTGGGAGGCGGGAGGGTCGGATACGCAGTATTTT.